The 29 T cell receptor beta chains below all came from one sample that was sequenced in a study of T cell responses to AZD1222 COVID-19 vaccine. Sequencing used immunoSEQ multiplex PCR; TCRdb keeps in-frame clones, though not all of them. The repertoire has roughly 130,000 clones, 85% to 90% of them found once; the top ten carry about 3.1%. This sample comprised peripheral blood, obtained on day 0 of AZD1222 vaccination. The receptors were sampled from an adult in good health.

CDR3 DNA: TGTGCCAGCAGCTTAGCGACAACAGGGGCCGAGCAGTACTTC. Translation: CASSLATTGAEQYF. This chain joins TRBV7-2 and TRBJ2-7; TRBD1 matches at 7 bases. The V segment lost 0 bases and the J segment 6 bases; nucleotides outside the gene matches: 5. Germline lookup yields CDR1 SGHTA and CDR2 FQGNSA. The CDR3 runs 14 residues. The full variable domain, with the rest looked up from reference TRBV7-2 and TRBJ2-7, is GAGVSQSPSNKVTEKGKDVELRCDPISGHTALYWYRQSLGQGLEFLIYFQGNSAPDKSGLPSDRFSAERTGGSVSTLTIQRTQQEDSAVYLCASSLATTGAEQYFGPGTRLTVT.

The chain couples TRBV6-2 or TRBV6-3 to TRBJ1-6; D remains ambiguous. The germline V and J ends were trimmed by 4 bases and 7 bases, with 11 bases remaining between them. This CDR3 comprises 14 residues. Germline CDR1 MNHEY, CDR2 SVGEGT. The CDR3 loop reads CASSFGGPNSPLHF. DNA of the CDR3: TGTGCCAGCAGTTTTGGAGGACCGAATTCACCCCTCCACTTT.

V usage is TRBV6-6 and J usage is TRBJ1-1; D uncertain. Deletions cut 2 bases from V and 5 bases from J, with 6 bases between. The germline V gene has CDR1 MNHNY and CDR2 SVGAGI (reference sequence). The CDR3 has 12 residues. The CDR3 nucleotides are TGTGCCAGCAGTTACGGTGCGACTGAAGCTTTCTTT. It specifies CASSYGATEAFF.

This chain links TRBV6-2 or TRBV6-3 with TRBJ2-5; a possible D gene is TRBD1 (5 bases). Trimming stripped 5 bases from V and 1 base from J, with 11 bases between. Germline loops: CDR1 MNHEY, CDR2 SVGEGT. The CDR3 runs 14 residues. CDR3 in amino acids: CASSPTGFQETQYF. CDR3 DNA: TGTGCCAGCAGTCCCACAGGTTTCCAAGAGACCCAGTACTTC.

The chain carries TRBV7-9 and TRBJ2-5, with D possibly TRBD1 on 5 matching bases. The CDR3 is 16 amino acids. The V and J ends lost 5 bases and 1 base respectively, with 17 bases between them. Looked up from germline, CDR1 is SEHNR and CDR2 is FQNEAQ (reference sequence). The CDR3 sequence: CASSPQQSTAQETQYF. Written as DNA, the CDR3 is TGTGCCAGCAGCCCACAGCAATCGACAGCCCAAGAGACCCAGTACTTC.

The rearrangement uses TRBV5-1 and TRBJ2-7; TRBD1 is a possible D gene (6 bases). This CDR3 has 13 amino acids. Deletions cut 5 bases from V and 3 bases from J, with 12 bases between. Germline lookup yields CDR1 SGHRS and CDR2 YFSETQ. CDR3 region: CASRREGGYEQYF. The CDR3 DNA sequence: TGCGCCAGCAGGAGGGAAGGGGGCTACGAGCAGTACTTC.

The rearrangement uses TRBV6-6 and TRBJ2-1, with D perhaps matching TRBD2 (6 bases). Trimming cost V 5 bases and J 7 bases, with 24 bases left between them. The CDR3 totals 17 residues. CDR1 MNHNY and CDR2 SVGAGI come from the germline V gene (reference sequence). The chain's CDR3 is CASSPIVTRDSRNEQFF. For the CDR3, the DNA is TGTGCCAGCAGTCCCATTGTAACCCGGGACTCTCGGAATGAGCAGTTCTTC.

The chain recombines TRBV19 with TRBJ1-1; the D gene is possibly TRBD1 (6 bases). The CDR3 contains 15 residues. V lost 3 bases to trimming and J lost 5 bases, with 16 bases between them. Germline CDR1 LNHDA, CDR2 SQIVND (reference sequence). The CDR3 DNA reads as TGTGCCAGTAGTATTCGAGAGGGGGTAATTACTGAAGCTTTCTTT. It translates to CASSIREGVITEAFF. The full variable domain, with the rest looked up from reference TRBV19 and TRBJ1-1, is DGGITQSPKYLFRKEGQNVTLSCEQNLNHDAMYWYRQDPGQGLRLIYYSQIVNDFQKGDIAEGYSVSREKKESFPLTVTSAQKNPTAFYLCASSIREGVITEAFFGQGTRLTVV.

This clone occurred once. This chain uses TRBV28 with TRBJ1-2, with 12 bases matching TRBD1. This CDR3 comprises 16 residues. The germline V gene has CDR1 MDHEN and CDR2 SYDVKM. The junction had 11 bases not matched to a gene; V was cut back by 5 bases and J by 7 bases. DNA of the CDR3: TGTGCCAGCAGTACGACCGGGACAGGGGGCGGGAGTGGCTACACCTTC. Translation gives CASSTTGTGGGSGYTF.

The rearrangement joins TRBV7-8 to TRBJ1-1, with TRBD1 as a possible D gene (5 bases). The CDR3 has 14 residues. Germline-derived CDR1 and CDR2 are SGHVS and FQNEAQ. Trimming cost V 3 bases and J 5 bases, with 13 bases left between them. CDR3 loop: CASSFSRGVTEAFF. The CDR3 bases are TGTGCCAGCAGCTTTAGTCGAGGGGTGACTGAAGCTTTCTTT. The complete variable domain, with remaining parts taken from reference TRBV7-8 and TRBJ1-1, reads GAGVSQSPRYKVAKRGQDVALRCDPISGHVSLFWYQQALGQGPEFLTYFQNEAQLDKSGLPSDRFFAERPEGSVSTLKIQRTQQEDSAVYLCASSFSRGVTEAFFGQGTRLTVV.

V usage is TRBV27 and J usage is TRBJ1-4; no clear D gene. CDR1 and CDR2 from the germline V gene are MNHEY and SMNVEV (reference sequence). The CDR3 is made up of 14 amino acids. Trimming removed 5 bases from V and 8 bases from J, with 15 bases in between. The CDR3 sequence: CASSKAVGWEKLFF. The CDR3 bases are TGTGCCAGCAGTAAGGCAGTTGGGTGGGAAAAACTGTTTTTT.

The V and J genes are TRBV19 and TRBJ2-1; 8 bases line up with TRBD2. The CDR3 extends over 16 amino acids. Germline V gene sequence: CDR1 LNHDA, CDR2 SQIVND (reference sequence). V lost 6 bases to trimming and J lost 1 base; unmatched junction nucleotides: 8. The chain's CDR3 is CASRAGGGYSYNEQFF. The DNA for the CDR3 is TGTGCCAGTAGGGCGGGCGGGGGGTATTCCTACAATGAGCAGTTCTTC. The variable domain in full, with the rest retrieved from reference TRBV19 and TRBJ2-1, is DGGITQSPKYLFRKEGQNVTLSCEQNLNHDAMYWYRQDPGQGLRLIYYSQIVNDFQKGDIAEGYSVSREKKESFPLTVTSAQKNPTAFYLCASRAGGGYSYNEQFFGPGTRLTVL.

The rearrangement uses TRBV6-5 and TRBJ1-2; no definite D call. The germline CDR1 and CDR2 sequences are MNHEY and SVGAGI. This CDR3 is 12 amino acids long. The V end was cut by 6 bases, the J end by 4 bases, with 9 bases between. This CDR3 is CASRAVSYGYTF. Here the CDR3 DNA reads TGTGCCAGCAGGGCCGTCTCCTATGGCTACACCTTC.

The genes are TRBV6-5 and TRBJ1-1, with D possibly matching TRBD1 (5 bases). The CDR3 has 15 residues. Germline CDR1 reads MNHEY; CDR2 reads SVGAGI. V shed 4 bases and J shed 0 bases, with 12 bases lying between them. The CDR3 loop is CASSFSGVMNTEAFF. The DNA of the CDR3 is TGTGCCAGCAGTTTTTCGGGGGTCATGAACACTGAAGCTTTCTTT.

CDR3 protein: CASSRDRVVTEAFF. In DNA form, the CDR3 reads TGTGCCAGCAGCCGGGACAGGGTTGTCACTGAAGCTTTCTTT. V gene TRBV7-2 combines with J gene TRBJ1-1; 9 positions agree with TRBD1. Germline V gene lookup returns CDR1 SGHTA and CDR2 FQGNSA. This CDR3 is 14 amino acids long. V lost 5 bases and J lost 4; bases outside the gene matches: 5.

This clone is termed medium-sized. The genes are TRBV7-9 and TRBJ1-6, with 8 bases lining up with TRBD1. The germline V gene encodes CDR1 SEHNR and CDR2 FQNEAQ (reference sequence). J was trimmed by 8 bases and V by 7 bases; bases with no gene match: 7. The CDR3 contains 14 residues. This CDR3 is CASNLGQGHSPLHF. In DNA, the CDR3 is TGTGCCAGCAACCTTGGACAGGGTCATTCACCCCTCCACTTT. The full variable domain, with the rest looked up from reference TRBV7-9 and TRBJ1-6, is DTGVSQNPRHKITKRGQNVTFRCDPISEHNRLYWYRQTLGQGPEFLTYFQNEAQLEKSRLLSDRFSAERPKGSFSTLEIQRTEQGDSAMYLCASNLGQGHSPLHFGNGTRLTVT.

This chain joins TRBV28 and TRBJ2-7, with D possibly being TRBD2 (6 bases). Germline CDR1 reads MDHEN; CDR2 reads SYDVKM. V was clipped by 4 bases and J by 3 bases, with 13 bases between them. CDR3 length equals 14 residues. The CDR3 protein is CASSSLVRDYEQYF. In nucleotides, the CDR3 is TGTGCCAGCAGTTCTCTGGTGCGGGACTACGAGCAGTACTTC. Combining the CDR3 with reference TRBV28 and TRBJ2-7 gives the whole variable domain DVKVTQSSRYLVKRTGEKVFLECVQDMDHENMFWYRQDPGLGLRLIYFSYDVKMKEKGDIPEGYSVSREKKERFSLILESASTNQTSMYLCASSSLVRDYEQYFGPGTRLTVT.

The chain joins TRBV5-5 to TRBJ1-5; D call uncertain. The germline V and J ends were trimmed by 1 base and 6 bases, with 14 bases remaining between them. CDR3 length: 15 amino acids. From germline, CDR1 is SGHKS and CDR2 YYEKEE (reference sequence). CDR3 nucleotide sequence: TGTGCCAGCAGCTTGCGGGGAAATCCAGGTCAGCCCCAGCATTTT. Translated, it gives CASSLRGNPGQPQHF.

This clone was recorded a few times. This chain connects TRBV28 to TRBJ1-2, with D maybe TRBD1 (5 bases). Trimming removed 5 bases from V and 4 bases from J, with 17 bases in between. Germline assignment: CDR1 MDHEN and CDR2 SYDVKM. The CDR3 has 15 amino acids. CDR3 loop: CASSGGNTPAYGYTF. The CDR3 DNA follows: TGTGCCAGCAGTGGGGGTAATACCCCGGCCTATGGCTACACCTTC.

The chain recombines TRBV19 with TRBJ2-7, with TRBD1 as a possible D gene (6 bases). From germline, CDR1 is LNHDA and CDR2 SQIVND (reference sequence). V shed 5 bases and J shed 2 bases, with 10 bases lying between them. The CDR3 spans 13 residues. For the CDR3, the DNA is TGTGCCAGTAGTGGGGACACTACCTACGAGCAGTACTTC. It yields the protein CASSGDTTYEQYF.

The gene calls are TRBV6-2 or TRBV6-3 and TRBJ1-2, with D unresolved. CDR1 and CDR2 (germline): MNHEY, SVGEGT. V lost 2 bases and J 2 bases, leaving 3 bases between the germline ends. The CDR3 length is 12 residues. The CDR3 here is CASSYGNYGYTF. In DNA, the CDR3 is TGTGCCAGCAGTTACGGCAACTATGGCTACACCTTC.

The J gene is TRBJ1-5, the V gene TRBV2; 8 nucleotides line up with TRBD1. V gave up 7 bases and J gave up 4 bases; unmatched junction bases: 9. CDR3 length: 15 amino acids. The germline gives CDR1 SNHLY, CDR2 FYNNEI. CDR3: CASTPDRVGNQPQHF. Here the CDR3 DNA reads TGTGCCAGCACCCCGGACAGGGTAGGAAATCAGCCCCAGCATTTT.

This chain joins TRBV28 and TRBJ1-1, with TRBD1 matching over 9 bases. The V gene end was trimmed by 6 bases and the J gene end by 3 bases; junction bases not matched to a gene: 2. Germline assignment: CDR1 MDHEN and CDR2 SYDVKM. CDR3 size: 13 residues. CDR3 loop: CASRDRGDTEAFF. CDR3 in DNA: TGTGCCAGCAGAGACAGGGGGGACACTGAAGCTTTCTTT. Looking up the rest from reference TRBV28 and TRBJ1-1 gives the full variable domain: DVKVTQSSRYLVKRTGEKVFLECVQDMDHENMFWYRQDPGLGLRLIYFSYDVKMKEKGDIPEGYSVSREKKERFSLILESASTNQTSMYLCASRDRGDTEAFFGQGTRLTVV.

The chain has TRBV24-1 and TRBJ2-2; D is uncertain. With 1 base removed from V and 7 bases from J, the gap between germline ends came to 15 bases. Germline CDR1 KGHDR, CDR2 SFDVKD. The CDR3 loop spans 16 amino acids. CDR3 in amino acids: CATSDFLLGRNGELFF. The CDR3 coding sequence is TGTGCCACCAGTGATTTCCTTTTGGGCAGGAACGGGGAGCTGTTTTTT.

The chain has TRBV9 and TRBJ1-6; possibly TRBD1 for D (5 bases). Between the trimmed V and J ends, which lost 0 bases and 8 bases, there was a span of 15 bases. CDR3 length equals 16 residues. From germline, CDR1 is SGDLS and CDR2 YYNGEE. DNA of the CDR3: TGTGCCAGCAGCGTAGATCCCGGGGCTGCGCATTCACCCCTCCACTTT. The encoded protein is CASSVDPGAAHSPLHF. Filled out from reference TRBV9 and TRBJ1-6, the complete variable domain reads DSGVTQTPKHLITATGQRVTLRCSPRSGDLSVYWYQQSLDQGLQFLIQYYNGEERAKGNILERFSAQQFPDLHSELNLSSLELGDSALYFCASSVDPGAAHSPLHFGNGTRLTVT.

The genes are TRBV3-1 (or the pseudogene TRBV3-2) and TRBJ1-1; D not certain. The V and J ends lost 4 bases and 2 bases respectively, with 11 bases between them. CDR3 length: 14 amino acids. CDR1 LGHDT and CDR2 YNNKEL come from the germline V gene (reference sequence). This CDR3 is CASSPNRGNTEAFF. CDR3 sequence (DNA): TGTGCCAGCAGCCCGAACCGGGGTAACACTGAAGCTTTCTTT.

The chain carries TRBV6-2 or TRBV6-3 and TRBJ2-5; D not certain. This CDR3 has 14 residues. Germline V gene data show CDR1 as MNHEY and CDR2 as SVGEGT. V was pared by 2 bases and J by 5 bases, with 12 bases between. CDR3 bases: TGTGCCAGCAGTTACCCGAACCCGCGGGAGACCCAGTACTTC. Amino acid sequence: CASSYPNPRETQYF.

The chain carries TRBV13 and TRBJ2-1; a possible D gene is TRBD1 (5 bases). Trimming left V 0 bases short and J 3 bases short, with 9 bases between. CDR1 and CDR2 (germline): PRHDT, FYEKMQ (reference sequence). The CDR3 length is 15 residues. The CDR3 nucleotides are TGTGCCAGCAGCTTAGGACAGGCCCTCTACAATGAGCAGTTCTTC. This gives the protein CASSLGQALYNEQFF.

Here the CDR3 DNA reads TGTGCCTGGAGTGGAGGGGGCTCCTATAATTCACCCCTCCACTTT. This encodes CAWSGGGSYNSPLHF. The chain uses TRBV30 and TRBJ1-6; maybe TRBD1 (6 bases). This CDR3 contains 15 residues. V lost 1 base and J 0 bases, leaving 7 bases between the germline ends. The germline gives CDR1 GTSNPN, CDR2 SVGIG (reference sequence).